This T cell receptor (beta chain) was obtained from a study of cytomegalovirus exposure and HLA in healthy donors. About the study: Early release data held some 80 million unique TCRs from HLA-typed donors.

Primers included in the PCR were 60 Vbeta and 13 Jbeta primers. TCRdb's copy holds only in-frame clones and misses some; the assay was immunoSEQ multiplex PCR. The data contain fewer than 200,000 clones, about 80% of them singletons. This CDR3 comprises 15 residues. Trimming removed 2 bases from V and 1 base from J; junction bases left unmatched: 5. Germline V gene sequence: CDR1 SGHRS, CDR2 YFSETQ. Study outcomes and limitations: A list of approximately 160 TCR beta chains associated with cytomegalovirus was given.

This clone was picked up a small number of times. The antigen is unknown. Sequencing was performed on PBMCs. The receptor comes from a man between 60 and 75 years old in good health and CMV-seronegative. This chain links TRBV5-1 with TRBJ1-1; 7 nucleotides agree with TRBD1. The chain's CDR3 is CASSLRTGANTEAFF. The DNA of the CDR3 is TGCGCCAGCAGCTTACGGACAGGAGCGAACACTGAAGCTTTCTTT.